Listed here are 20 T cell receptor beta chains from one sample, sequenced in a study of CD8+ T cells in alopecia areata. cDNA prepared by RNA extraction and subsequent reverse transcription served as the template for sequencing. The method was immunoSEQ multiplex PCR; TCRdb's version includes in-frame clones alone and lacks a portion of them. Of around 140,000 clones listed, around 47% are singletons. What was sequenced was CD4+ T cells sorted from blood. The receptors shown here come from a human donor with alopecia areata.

The CDR3 DNA reads as TGCAGCTTTCAACCTAGCACTGAAGCTTTCTTT. This sequence encodes CSFQPSTEAFF. J is TRBJ1-1 and V is TRBV29-1, with D unresolved. The CDR3 consists of 11 residues. Germline V gives CDR1 SQVTM, CDR2 ANQGSEA. Trimming removed 8 bases from V and 4 bases from J, with 11 bases in between.

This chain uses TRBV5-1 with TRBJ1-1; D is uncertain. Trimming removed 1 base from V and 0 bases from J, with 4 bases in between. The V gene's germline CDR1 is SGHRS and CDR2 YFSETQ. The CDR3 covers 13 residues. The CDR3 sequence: CASSLMMNTEAFF. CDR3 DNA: TGCGCCAGCAGCTTGATGATGAACACTGAAGCTTTCTTT.

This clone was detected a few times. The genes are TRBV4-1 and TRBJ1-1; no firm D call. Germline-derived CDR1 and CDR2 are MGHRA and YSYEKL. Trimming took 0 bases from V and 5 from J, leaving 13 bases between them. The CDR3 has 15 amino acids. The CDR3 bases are TGCGCCAGCAGCCAAGATCTATCGTTCCGGACTGAAGCTTTCTTT. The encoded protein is CASSQDLSFRTEAFF.

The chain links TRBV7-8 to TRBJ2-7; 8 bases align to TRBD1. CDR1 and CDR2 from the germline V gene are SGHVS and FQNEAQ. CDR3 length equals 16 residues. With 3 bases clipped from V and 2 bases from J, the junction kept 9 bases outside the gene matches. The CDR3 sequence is CASSFVSRGPPYEQYF. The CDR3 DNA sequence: TGTGCCAGCAGCTTCGTATCCAGGGGGCCCCCCTACGAGCAGTACTTC.

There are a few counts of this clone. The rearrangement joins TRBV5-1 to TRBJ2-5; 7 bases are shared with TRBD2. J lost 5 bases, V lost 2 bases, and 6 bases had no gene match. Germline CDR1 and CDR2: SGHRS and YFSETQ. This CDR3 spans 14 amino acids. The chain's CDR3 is CASSFGGSGETQYF. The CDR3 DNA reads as TGCGCCAGCAGCTTTGGCGGGAGCGGGGAGACCCAGTACTTC.

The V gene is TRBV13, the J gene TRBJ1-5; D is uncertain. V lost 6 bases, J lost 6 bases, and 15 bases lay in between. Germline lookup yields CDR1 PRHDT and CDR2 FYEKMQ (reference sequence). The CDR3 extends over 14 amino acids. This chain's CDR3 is CASRKKGGFQPQHF. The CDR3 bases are TGTGCCAGCAGGAAAAAAGGTGGATTTCAGCCCCAGCATTTT.

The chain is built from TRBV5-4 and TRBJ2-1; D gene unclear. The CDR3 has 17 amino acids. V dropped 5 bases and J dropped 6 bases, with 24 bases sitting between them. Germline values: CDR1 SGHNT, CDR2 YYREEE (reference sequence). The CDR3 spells CASRVDQLVTLPNEQFF. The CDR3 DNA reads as TGTGCCAGCAGGGTTGACCAGCTCGTAACCCTCCCCAATGAGCAGTTCTTC.

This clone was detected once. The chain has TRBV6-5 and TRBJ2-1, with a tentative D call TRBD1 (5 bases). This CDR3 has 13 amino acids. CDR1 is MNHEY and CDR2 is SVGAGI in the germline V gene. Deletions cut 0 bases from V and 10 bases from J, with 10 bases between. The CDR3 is CASSYSRVGEQFF. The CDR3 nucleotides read TGTGCCAGCAGTTACTCCAGGGTGGGCGAGCAGTTCTTC.

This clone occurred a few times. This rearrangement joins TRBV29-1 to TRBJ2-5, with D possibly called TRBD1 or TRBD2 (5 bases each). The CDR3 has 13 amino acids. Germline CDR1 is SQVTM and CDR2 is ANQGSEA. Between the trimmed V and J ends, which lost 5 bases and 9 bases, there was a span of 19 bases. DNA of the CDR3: TGCAGCGTTCGAGGGGCCATCGAAGTGGCCCAGTACTTC. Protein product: CSVRGAIEVAQYF.

In DNA, the CDR3 is TGTGCCAGCAGCTTTGACAGCACAGATACGCAGTATTTT. It specifies CASSFDSTDTQYF. The chain carries TRBV27 and TRBJ2-3; D is unclear. This CDR3 region has 13 residues. CDR1 is MNHEY and CDR2 is SMNVEV in the germline V gene (reference sequence). The V and J ends lost 6 bases and 0 bases respectively, with 7 bases between them.

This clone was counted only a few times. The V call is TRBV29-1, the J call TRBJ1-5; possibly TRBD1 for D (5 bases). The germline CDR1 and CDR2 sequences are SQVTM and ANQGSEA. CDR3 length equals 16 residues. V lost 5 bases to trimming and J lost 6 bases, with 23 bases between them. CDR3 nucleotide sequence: TGCAGCGTTCTCGACGGTACCCCAGGGCAAGGTCAGCCCCAGCATTTT. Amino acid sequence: CSVLDGTPGQGQPQHF.

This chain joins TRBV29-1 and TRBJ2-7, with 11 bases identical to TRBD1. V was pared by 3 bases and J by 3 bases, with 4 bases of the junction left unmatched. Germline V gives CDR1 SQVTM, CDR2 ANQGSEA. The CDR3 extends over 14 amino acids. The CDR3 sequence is CSVDIGTGGYEQYF. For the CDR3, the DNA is TGCAGCGTTGATATCGGGACAGGGGGCTACGAGCAGTACTTC.

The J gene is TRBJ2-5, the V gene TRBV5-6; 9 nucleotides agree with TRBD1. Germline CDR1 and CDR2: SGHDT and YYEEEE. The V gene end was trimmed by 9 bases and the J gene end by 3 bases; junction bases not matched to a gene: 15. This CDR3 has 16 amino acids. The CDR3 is CATQTRPGQGEETQYF. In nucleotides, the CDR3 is TGTGCCACTCAAACCCGGCCGGGACAGGGAGAAGAGACCCAGTACTTC.

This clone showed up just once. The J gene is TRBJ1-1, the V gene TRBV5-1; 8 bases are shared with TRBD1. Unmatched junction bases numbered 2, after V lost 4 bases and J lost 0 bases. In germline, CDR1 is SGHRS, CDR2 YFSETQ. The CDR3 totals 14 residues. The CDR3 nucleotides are TGCGCCAGCAGCCGACAGGGGTTGAACACTGAAGCTTTCTTT. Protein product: CASSRQGLNTEAFF.

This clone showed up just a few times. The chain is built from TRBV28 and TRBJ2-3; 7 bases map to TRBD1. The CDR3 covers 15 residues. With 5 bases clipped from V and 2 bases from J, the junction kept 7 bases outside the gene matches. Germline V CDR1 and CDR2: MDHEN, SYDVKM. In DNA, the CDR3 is TGTGCCAGCAGTGGAGCAGGGGGAGACACAGATACGCAGTATTTT. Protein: CASSGAGGDTDTQYF.

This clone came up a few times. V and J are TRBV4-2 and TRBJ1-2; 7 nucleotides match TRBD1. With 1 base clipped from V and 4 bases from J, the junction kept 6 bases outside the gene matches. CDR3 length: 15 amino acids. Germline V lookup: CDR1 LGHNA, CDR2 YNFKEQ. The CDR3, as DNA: TGTGCCAGCAGCCAAGGGGACAGCACAATCTATGGCTACACCTTC. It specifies CASSQGDSTIYGYTF.

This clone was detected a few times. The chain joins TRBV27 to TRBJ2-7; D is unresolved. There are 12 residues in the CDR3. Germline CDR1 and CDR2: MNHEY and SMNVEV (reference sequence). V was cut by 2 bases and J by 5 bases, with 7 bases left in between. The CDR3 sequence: CASSLLYHEQYF. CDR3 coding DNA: TGTGCCAGCAGTTTACTTTACCACGAGCAGTACTTC.

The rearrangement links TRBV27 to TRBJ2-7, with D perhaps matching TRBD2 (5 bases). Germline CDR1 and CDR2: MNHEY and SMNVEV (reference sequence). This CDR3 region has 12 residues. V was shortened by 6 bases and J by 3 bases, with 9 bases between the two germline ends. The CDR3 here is CASRDRGYEQYF. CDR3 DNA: TGTGCCAGCAGGGACCGGGGCTACGAGCAGTACTTC.

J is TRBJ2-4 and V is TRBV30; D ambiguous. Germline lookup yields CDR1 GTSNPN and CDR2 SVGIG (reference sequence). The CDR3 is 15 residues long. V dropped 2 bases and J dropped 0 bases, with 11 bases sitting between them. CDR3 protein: CAWSLQLGAKNIQYF. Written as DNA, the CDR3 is TGTGCCTGGAGTCTCCAGCTAGGAGCCAAAAACATTCAGTACTTC. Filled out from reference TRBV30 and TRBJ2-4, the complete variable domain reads SQTIHQWPATLVQPVGSPLSLECTVEGTSNPNLYWYRQAAGRGLQLLFYSVGIGQISSEVPQNLSASRPQDRQFILSSKKLLLSDSGFYLCAWSLQLGAKNIQYFGAGTRLSVL.

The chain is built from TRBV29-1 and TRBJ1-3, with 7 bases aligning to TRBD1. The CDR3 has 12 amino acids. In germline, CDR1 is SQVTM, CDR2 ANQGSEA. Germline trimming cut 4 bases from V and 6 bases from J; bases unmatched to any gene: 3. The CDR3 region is CSVGQGENTIYF. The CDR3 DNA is TGCAGCGTTGGACAGGGTGAAAACACCATATATTTT.